This record looks at one T cell receptor (beta chain) sequence and its context. Its antigen remains unidentified. This specimen comes from a study of T-cell memory formation after mild COVID-19. Study-level information: TCR clusters mostly belonged to single donors.

This CDR3 is built from 16 residues. Germline V lookup: CDR1 SGHTA, CDR2 FQGTGA. V was shortened by 1 base and J by 4 bases, with 15 bases between the two germline ends. Overall study results and limits: The study found contracting CD4+ clones mainly in CM and EM and contracting CD8+ clones in EMRA. Cross-reactive memory seemingly joined, as some responding clones were found in pre-infection memory. Clones shrinking between day 15 and 85 showed a balanced CD4/CD8 split, and those that grew later tilted toward CD4+.

Each CDR3 protein is one row after TCRdb ran MiXCR on the 5' RACE reads. The profile covers about 400,000 distinct CDR3 sequences, with about 17% appearing a single time and around a fifth taken by the ten largest. The sequence was obtained from a man in his late teens or twenties who had mild COVID-19 (a few samples of this study predate the infection). Cell type and time point are not known. Source material: PBMCs or a T cell subset sorted from them (not recorded which). The rearrangement links TRBV7-3 to TRBJ2-3; the D gene is possibly TRBD2 (6 bases). CDR3 sequence (DNA): TGTGCCAGCAGCTTAATAGGCGGGGACTTCGCAGATACGCAGTATTTT. Its translation: CASSLIGGDFADTQYF.